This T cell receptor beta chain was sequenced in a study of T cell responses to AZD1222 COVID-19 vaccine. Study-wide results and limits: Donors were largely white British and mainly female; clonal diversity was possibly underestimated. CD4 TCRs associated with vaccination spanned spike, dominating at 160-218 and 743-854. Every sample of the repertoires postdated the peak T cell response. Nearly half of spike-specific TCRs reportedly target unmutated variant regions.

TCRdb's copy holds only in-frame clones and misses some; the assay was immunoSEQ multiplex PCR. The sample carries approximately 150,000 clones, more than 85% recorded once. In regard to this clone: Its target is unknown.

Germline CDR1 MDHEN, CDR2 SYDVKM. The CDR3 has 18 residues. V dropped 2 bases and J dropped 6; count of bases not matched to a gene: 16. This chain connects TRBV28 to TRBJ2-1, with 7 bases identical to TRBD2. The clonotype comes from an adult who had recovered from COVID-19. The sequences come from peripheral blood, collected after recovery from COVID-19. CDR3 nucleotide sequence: TGTGCCAGCAGTTTACGGCCCTTACTAGCGCCAGCGGGCAATGAGCAGTTCTTC. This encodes CASSLRPLLAPAGNEQFF.